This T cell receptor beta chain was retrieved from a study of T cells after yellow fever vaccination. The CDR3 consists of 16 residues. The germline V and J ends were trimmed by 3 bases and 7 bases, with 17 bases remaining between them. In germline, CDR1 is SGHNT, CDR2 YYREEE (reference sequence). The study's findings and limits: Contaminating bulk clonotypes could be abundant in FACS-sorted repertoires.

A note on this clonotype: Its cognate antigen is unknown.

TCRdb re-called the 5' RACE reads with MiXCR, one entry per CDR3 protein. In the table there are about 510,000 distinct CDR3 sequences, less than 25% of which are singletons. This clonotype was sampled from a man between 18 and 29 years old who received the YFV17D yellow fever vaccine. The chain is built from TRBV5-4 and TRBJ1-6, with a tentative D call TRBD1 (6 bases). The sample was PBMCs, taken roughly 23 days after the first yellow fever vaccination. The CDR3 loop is CASSSGSGARNSPLHF. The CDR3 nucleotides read TGTGCCAGCAGCTCGGGGTCGGGGGCCAGGAATTCACCCCTCCACTTT.